This TCR beta chain appears in the sequencing data of a study of response to subunit inactivated influenza vaccine. V lost 2 bases, J lost 6 bases, and 19 bases lay in between. The CDR3 spans 15 residues. Germline V lookup: CDR1 SQVTM, CDR2 ANQGSEA. TCRdb fed the RT-PCR reads into MiXCR, producing one record per CDR3 protein. The sample has about 520,000 distinct CDR3 sequences; less than 30% are singletons. V usage is TRBV29-1 and J usage is TRBJ2-5; D might be TRBD2 (5 bases). The receptor was isolated from a man aged 50-59 years who received an inactivated influenza vaccine. Material: CD4+ T cells sorted from PBMCs, obtained 4 to 6 days after vaccination. The DNA for the CDR3 is TGCAGCGTTGAAAGTTACCTAGCAGCATTGCAGACCCAGTACTTC. Translated: CSVESYLAALQTQYF.